This T cell receptor beta chain was sequenced in a study of OX40 agonist ivuxolimab in advanced cancers. This clone was counted only a few times. Peripheral blood came from all dose cohorts at three timepoints. Using immunoSEQ multiplex PCR, the repertoire was profiled, and TCRdb retains in-frame clones only, with some absent. The sample has more than 25,000 clones; 65% to 85% are singletons. The sample was CD4+ or CD8+ T cells sorted from blood, taken in a trial of the OX40 agonist ivuxolimab. This clonotype originated in an adult with an advanced solid tumor such as melanoma, head and neck, liver or kidney cancer.

The CDR3 bases are TGTGCCAGCAGTGATTGGGGACATGGCTACACCTTC. Encoded protein: CASSDWGHGYTF. The gene calls are TRBV25-1 and TRBJ1-2, with D tentatively TRBD1 (5 bases). Trimming pared 3 bases from V and 6 bases from J, leaving 8 bases between. The CDR3 totals 12 residues. CDR1 is MGHDK and CDR2 is SYGVNS in the germline V gene.